The source of this T cell receptor (beta chain) is a study of CD8+CD57+ T cells in acquired aplastic anemia. Study-wide background: Recorded DNA amounts for sorted CD4+ and CD8+ cells had an average of 3.2 ug.

The CDR3 covers 14 residues. Trimming took 7 bases from V and 5 from J, leaving 17 bases between them. Germline V lookup: CDR1 MNHNS, CDR2 SASEGT. For CDR3 and TCR beta VDJ profiling, genomic DNA was the template used. In TCRdb, the reads were re-called with MiXCR into one record per CDR3 protein. The data contain 150,000 or so distinct CDR3 sequences, under 55% of them singletons. For sequencing, patients were chosen who had shown expansion of CD8+CD57+ cells by flow cytometry. This TCR was sampled from a human donor with aplastic anemia. V and J are TRBV6-1 and TRBJ1-1; D might be TRBD1 (5 bases). Source material: sorted CD4+, CD8+, or CD8+CD57+ T cells (not recorded which) from PBMCs. This chain's CDR3 is CASTDGGGGTEAFF. As DNA, the CDR3 is TGTGCCAGCACCGACGGGGGGGGTGGTACTGAAGCTTTCTTT.